The 17 T cell receptor beta chains listed next were all sequenced from one sample in a study of cytomegalovirus exposure and HLA in healthy donors. The PCR was carried out with 60 Vbeta primers and 13 Jbeta primers. Profiling relied on immunoSEQ multiplex PCR, and the TCRdb table lists in-frame clones only, not all of them. The table lists about 200,000 clones, 65% to 90% of them singletons. Sequenced: PBMCs. Source of these receptors: a woman aged 45-60 years in good health and CMV-seronegative.

The V call is TRBV5-4, the J call TRBJ2-1, with 8 bases aligning to TRBD2. CDR3 length equals 15 residues. Germline lookup yields CDR1 SGHNT and CDR2 YYREEE (reference sequence). V gave up 4 bases and J gave up 7 bases; unmatched junction bases: 10. The CDR3 loop reads CASSPPAGERNEQFF. Here the CDR3 DNA reads TGTGCCAGCAGCCCCCCAGCGGGAGAAAGGAATGAGCAGTTCTTC.

This clone was counted once. The genes are TRBV18 and TRBJ2-1; perhaps TRBD2 as D (6 bases). The CDR3 is 13 residues long. V was cut by 3 bases and J by 3 bases, with 6 bases left in between. Germline assignment: CDR1 KGHSH and CDR2 LQKENI. The CDR3 coding sequence is TGTGCCAGCTCACCGACTAGCTACAATGAGCAGTTCTTC. It specifies CASSPTSYNEQFF.

Points on this clone: Other DNA sequences in this sample translate to the same CDR3. The CDR3 loop is CASSESGRGTDTQYF. The CDR3 DNA reads TGTGCCAGCAGCGAAAGCGGGAGGGGGACAGATACGCAGTATTTT. The chain employs TRBV7-3 and TRBJ2-3, with 10 bases matching TRBD2. The CDR3 is 15 residues long. Germline V gene data show CDR1 as SGHTA and CDR2 as FQGTGA. V dropped 5 bases and J dropped 3; count of bases not matched to a gene: 5.

V and J are TRBV14 and TRBJ2-1; TRBD2 is a possible D gene (6 bases). Germline V gene sequence: CDR1 SGHDN, CDR2 FVKESK. Deletions cut 5 bases from V and 7 bases from J, with 12 bases between. The CDR3 has 13 amino acids. CDR3 DNA sequence: TGTGCCAGCAGCTCTGGGAGGAGGAATGAGCAGTTCTTC. It codes for CASSSGRRNEQFF.

The chain employs TRBV5-1 and TRBJ2-3, with 9 bases identical to TRBD2. This CDR3 comprises 17 residues. V gave up 3 bases and J gave up 2 bases; unmatched junction bases: 10. Germline values: CDR1 SGHRS, CDR2 YFSETQ. DNA of the CDR3: TGCGCCAGCAGCTCGCTAGTTAGCGGGGGACTCACAGATACGCAGTATTTT. This encodes CASSSLVSGGLTDTQYF.

The chain joins TRBV15 to TRBJ1-5, with TRBD1 matching 11 bases. The CDR3 has 17 amino acids. Germline trimming cut 4 bases from V and 0 bases from J; bases unmatched to any gene: 5. Germline V gene data show CDR1 as LNHNV and CDR2 as YYDKDF (reference sequence). CDR3 loop: CATSKDRGHSSNQPQHF. The CDR3 DNA follows: TGTGCCACCAGCAAGGACAGGGGGCACAGTAGCAATCAGCCCCAGCATTTT.

This sequence joins TRBV5-1 and TRBJ2-2, with D perhaps matching TRBD2 (5 bases). Trimming stripped 4 bases from V and 7 bases from J, with 11 bases between. The CDR3 totals 13 residues. Looked up from germline, CDR1 is SGHRS and CDR2 is YFSETQ. CDR3 region: CASSGGSSGELFF. The CDR3 DNA is TGCGCCAGCAGCGGAGGATCGAGCGGGGAGCTGTTTTTT.

The chain recombines TRBV9 with TRBJ1-1, with D maybe TRBD1 (5 bases). The V gene lost 0 bases and the J gene lost 4 bases, with 13 bases spanning the gap. Per germline, CDR1 SGDLS and CDR2 YYNGEE. The CDR3 consists of 15 residues. The CDR3 reads CASSVVGGSGTEAFF. The DNA of the CDR3 is TGTGCCAGCAGCGTAGTGGGGGGTTCGGGCACTGAAGCTTTCTTT.

The chain joins TRBV4-3 to TRBJ2-5; tentatively, D is TRBD2 (6 bases). The V gene's germline CDR1 is LGHNA and CDR2 YSLEER. The CDR3 consists of 15 residues. Trimming shortened V by 7 bases and J by 3 bases, and 18 bases separated the two germline ends. The CDR3 is CASNNPGTVKETQYF. The CDR3 DNA follows: TGCGCCAGCAATAACCCTGGGACTGTAAAAGAGACCCAGTACTTC.

This clone was found a few times. This chain uses TRBV5-6 with TRBJ2-3, with 10 bases matching TRBD1. Trimming took 4 bases from V and 2 from J; bases not matched to a gene: 1. CDR1 and CDR2 from the germline V gene are SGHDT and YYEEEE. The CDR3 extends over 14 amino acids. CDR3 DNA: TGTGCCAGCAGCGGACAGGGGGACACAGATACGCAGTATTTT. It specifies CASSGQGDTDTQYF. The full variable domain, completed using reference TRBV5-6 and TRBJ2-3, is DAGVTQSPTHLIKTRGQQVTLRCSPKSGHDTVSWYQQALGQGPQFIFQYYEEEERQRGNFPDRFSGHQFPNYSSELNVNALLLGDSALYLCASSGQGDTDTQYFGPGTRLTVL.

In DNA form, the CDR3 reads TGTGCCAGCAGCTTCAGGCCGGGACAGAGTGGAAACACCATATATTTT. This codes for CASSFRPGQSGNTIYF. The V and J genes are TRBV5-4 and TRBJ1-3; the match to TRBD1 covers 7 bases. Germline V gives CDR1 SGHNT, CDR2 YYREEE (reference sequence). The CDR3 is 16 amino acids. Losses at the gene ends were 2 bases for V and 3 bases for J; bases not matched to a gene: 8.

The chain recombines TRBV7-9 with TRBJ2-1, with 10 bases that match TRBD1. CDR3 length: 15 residues. Trimming at V came to 2 bases and at J to 7 bases, leaving 5 bases not matched to a gene. Germline V gene lookup returns CDR1 SEHNR and CDR2 FQNEAQ (reference sequence). Written as DNA, the CDR3 is TGTGCCAGCAGCTTACCAGGACAGGGGGAAAATGAGCAGTTCTTC. Translating it yields CASSLPGQGENEQFF.

In DNA, the CDR3 is TGTGCCTGGCGCCCAGGAAGGTCTGGAAACACCATATATTTT. It is translated as CAWRPGRSGNTIYF. The chain joins TRBV30 to TRBJ1-3; D is ambiguous. The germline V and J ends were trimmed by 5 bases and 1 base, with 12 bases remaining between them. The CDR3 contains 14 residues. Germline lookup yields CDR1 GTSNPN and CDR2 SVGIG (reference sequence).

The V and J genes are TRBV19 and TRBJ1-5; D gene unclear. Germline V gene data show CDR1 as LNHDA and CDR2 as SQIVND (reference sequence). The ends were cut back, 9 bases at V and 4 bases at J, with 13 bases in the middle. This CDR3 region has 13 residues. CDR3 sequence reads: CASCFERNQPQHF. CDR3 sequence (DNA): TGTGCCAGCTGCTTCGAACGGAATCAGCCCCAGCATTTT.

CDR3 region: CASSLVTTRNTEAFF. The CDR3 nucleotides read TGTGCCAGCAGCTTAGTGACGACACGGAACACTGAAGCTTTCTTT. The J gene is TRBJ1-1, the V gene TRBV11-2; D uncertain. The CDR3 is 15 amino acids. Deletions cut 1 base from V and 1 base from J, with 10 bases between. Germline V gene sequence: CDR1 SGHAT, CDR2 FQNNGV.

The table lists this clone with a count of one. This CDR3 reads CASSRHGGRSYNEQFF. The CDR3 DNA reads as TGTGCCAGCAGTCGCCACGGGGGGAGAAGCTACAATGAGCAGTTCTTC. The V gene is TRBV7-8, the J gene TRBJ2-1, with 7 bases identical to TRBD2. J lost 3 bases, V lost 6 bases, and 11 bases had no gene match. CDR1 SGHVS and CDR2 FQNEAQ come from the germline V gene. The CDR3 contains 16 residues.

This chain uses TRBV15 with TRBJ2-5; a possible D gene is TRBD2 (5 bases). Germline V gives CDR1 LNHNV, CDR2 YYDKDF (reference sequence). Trimming left V 0 bases short and J 5 bases short, with 10 bases between. The CDR3 sequence is 14 residues long. Written as DNA, the CDR3 is TGTGCCACCAGCAGAGATCTTAGCGCTGAGACCCAGTACTTC. It yields the protein CATSRDLSAETQYF.